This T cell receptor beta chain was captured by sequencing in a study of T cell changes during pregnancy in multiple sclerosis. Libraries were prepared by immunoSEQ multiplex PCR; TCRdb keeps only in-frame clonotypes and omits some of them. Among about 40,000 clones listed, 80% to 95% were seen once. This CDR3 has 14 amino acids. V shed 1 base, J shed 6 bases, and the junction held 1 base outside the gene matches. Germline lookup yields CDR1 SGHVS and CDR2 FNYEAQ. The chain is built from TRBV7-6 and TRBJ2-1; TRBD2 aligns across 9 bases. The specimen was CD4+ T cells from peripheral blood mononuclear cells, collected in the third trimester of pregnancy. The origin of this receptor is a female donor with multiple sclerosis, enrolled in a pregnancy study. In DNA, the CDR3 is TGTGCCAGCAGCTTAGGACTAGCGGTCAATGAGCAGTTCTTC. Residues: CASSLGLAVNEQFF. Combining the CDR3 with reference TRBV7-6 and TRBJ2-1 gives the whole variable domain GAGVSQSPRYKVTKRGQDVALRCDPISGHVSLYWYRQALGQGPEFLTYFNYEAQQDKSGLPNDRFSAERPEGSISTLTIQRTEQRDSAMYRCASSLGLAVNEQFFGPGTRLTVL.